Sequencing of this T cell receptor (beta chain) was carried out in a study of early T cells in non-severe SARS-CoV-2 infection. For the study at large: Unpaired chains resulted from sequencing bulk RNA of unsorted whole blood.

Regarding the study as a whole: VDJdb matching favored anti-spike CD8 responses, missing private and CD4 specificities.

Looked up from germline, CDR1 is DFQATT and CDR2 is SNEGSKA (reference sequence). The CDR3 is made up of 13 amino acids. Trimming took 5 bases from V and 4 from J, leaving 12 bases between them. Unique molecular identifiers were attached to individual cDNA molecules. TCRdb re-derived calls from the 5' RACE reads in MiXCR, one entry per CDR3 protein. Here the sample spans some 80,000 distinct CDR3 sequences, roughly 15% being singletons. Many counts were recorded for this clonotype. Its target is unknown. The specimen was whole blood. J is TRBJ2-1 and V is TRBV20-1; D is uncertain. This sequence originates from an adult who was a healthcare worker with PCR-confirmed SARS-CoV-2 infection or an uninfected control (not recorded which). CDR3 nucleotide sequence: TGCAGTGCTCACCGGAACCTTTACAATGAGCAGTTCTTC. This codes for CSAHRNLYNEQFF.